This TCR beta chain was sequenced during a study of T cells in Graves' hyperthyroidism and ophthalmopathy. Diagnosis relied on clinical symptoms, serum thyroxine and TRAb, thyroid ultrasound and orbital computed tomography. This clonotype was seen repeatedly, ten times or more. Its antigen is as yet unknown. There were TCR beta CDR3 regions amplified from RNA transcripts. The HTBI primer set served for first-round RT-PCR of the TCR CDR3. TCRdb called the multiplex PCR reads again in MiXCR, with one record for every CDR3 protein. The sample yields about 610,000 distinct CDR3 sequences, about 16% seen once. Germline CDR1 is SGHAT and CDR2 is FQDESV (reference sequence). This CDR3 is built from 17 residues. Deletions cut 5 bases from V and 2 bases from J, with 19 bases between. Whole-study results and caveats: Ophthalmopathy was distinguished from stable hyperthyroidism by 13 V-J signatures. The model foresaw ophthalmopathy a median approximately 6.1 months prior to onset.

This clonotype originated in a woman aged 35 to 49 with Graves' ophthalmopathy. The chain uses TRBV11-1 and TRBJ2-1, with a tentative D call TRBD2 (7 bases). Sequenced: blood. This CDR3 reads CASSGLVRGRTYNEQFF. DNA for the CDR3: TGTGCCAGCAGCGGCCTTGTGCGGGGGCGAACCTACAATGAGCAGTTCTTC.